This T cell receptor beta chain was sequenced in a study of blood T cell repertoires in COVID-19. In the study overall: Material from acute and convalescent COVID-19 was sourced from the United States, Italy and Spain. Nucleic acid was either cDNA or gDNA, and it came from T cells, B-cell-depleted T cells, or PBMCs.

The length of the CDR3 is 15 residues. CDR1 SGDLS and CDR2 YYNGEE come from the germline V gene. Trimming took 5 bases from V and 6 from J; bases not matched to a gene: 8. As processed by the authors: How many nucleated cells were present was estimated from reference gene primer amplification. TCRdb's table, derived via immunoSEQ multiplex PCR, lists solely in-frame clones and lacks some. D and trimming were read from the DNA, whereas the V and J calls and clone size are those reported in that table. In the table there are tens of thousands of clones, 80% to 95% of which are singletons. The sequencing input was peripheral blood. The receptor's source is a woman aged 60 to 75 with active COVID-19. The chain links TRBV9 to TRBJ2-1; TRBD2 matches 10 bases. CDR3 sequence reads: CASSGGLAGVNEQFF. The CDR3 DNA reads TGTGCCAGCAGTGGTGGGCTAGCGGGAGTCAATGAGCAGTTCTTC.